Listed below are T cell receptor beta chains from one sample, sequenced in a study of T-cell memory formation after mild COVID-19. TCRdb itself ran the 5' RACE reads through MiXCR, one entry per CDR3 protein. Here the sample spans approximately 430,000 distinct CDR3 sequences, 20% to 30% being singletons. Sequenced material: PBMCs or a T cell subset sorted from them (not recorded which). These receptors originate from an adult woman who had mild COVID-19 (a few samples of this study predate the infection). Cell type and time point are not known. Each CDR3 is given with its conserved first and last residue. The D gene is left open where the match is weak. A row's size may be missing; if present it is once, few, many or a size class.

clone_size	v_call	j_call	d_call	cdr3_nt	cdr3_aa
many	TRBV7-2	TRBJ2-5	-	TGTGCCAGCAGCCGCGGATCTGGCAGACAAGAGACCCAGTACTTC	CASSRGSGRQETQYF
-	TRBV5-6	TRBJ2-7	-	TGTGCCAGCACCTCGGAGGGGGGATTGGACTACGAGCAGTACTTC	CASTSEGGLDYEQYF
-	TRBV7-9	TRBJ2-2	-	TGTGCCAGCAGCTTATTTACCAGGAAAGCAACCGGGGAGCTGTTTTTT	CASSLFTRKATGELFF
-	TRBV4-2	TRBJ2-1	TRBD2	TGTGCCAGCAGCCAAGGGACCGGGACTAGCCACAATGAGCAGTTCTTC	CASSQGTGTSHNEQFF
-	TRBV7-2	TRBJ2-5	-	TGTGCCATCGCCCCCCGTAGAGGGCCCCAAGAGACCCAGTACTTC	CAIAPRRGPQETQYF
-	TRBV20-1	TRBJ2-3	TRBD2	TGCAGTGCTCCCGCTAGCGGGGGGAAGTCAGATACGCAGTATTTT	CSAPASGGKSDTQYF
few	TRBV6-1	TRBJ2-5	TRBD1	TGTGCCAGCAGGGGCGGGACAGGGGGTGTTTTACGAGAGACCCAGTACTTC	CASRGGTGGVLRETQYF
few	TRBV12-3/TRBV12-4	TRBJ1-3	-	TGTGCCAGCAGTCGATCAAGGGGGTCGGCTGGAAACACCATATATTTT	CASSRSRGSAGNTIYF
-	TRBV29-1	TRBJ2-6	TRBD1	TGCAGCGTGCTATTAGACAGGGAAGCTGGGGCCAACGTCCTGACTTTC	CSVLLDREAGANVLTF
few	TRBV29-1	TRBJ2-3	-	TGCAGCGTTGAAGATCCCCTAGCTCTGGATACGCAGTATTTT	CSVEDPLALDTQYF
-	TRBV6-2/TRBV6-3	TRBJ2-1	TRBD2	TGTGCCAGCAGACCTATCGGGACTAGCGGGGGCAATGAGCAGTTCTTC	CASRPIGTSGGNEQFF
few	TRBV20-1	TRBJ1-2	-	TGCAGTGCTAGGCATGGCTACACCTTC	CSARHGYTF
-	TRBV13	TRBJ2-5	-	TGTGCCAGCAGCTTAGATGGGGGCCGGGAGACCCAGTACTTC	CASSLDGGRETQYF
-	TRBV7-9	TRBJ2-1	TRBD2	TGTGCCAGCAGCACGGGACTAGCTGGCTATGAGCAGTTCTTC	CASSTGLAGYEQFF
-	TRBV5-6	TRBJ2-3	-	TGTGCCAGCAGCTGGTTACAGGGCACAGATACGCAGTATTTT	CASSWLQGTDTQYF
few	TRBV9	TRBJ2-3	-	TGTGCCAGCAGGAAGGTTGGGGCTAGCACAGATACGCAGTATTTT	CASRKVGASTDTQYF
-	TRBV9	TRBJ1-2	-	TGTGCCAGCAGCGGGACTAAGCCTGATAACTATGGCTACACCTTC	CASSGTKPDNYGYTF
few	TRBV7-2	TRBJ2-5	TRBD2	TGTGCCAGCGGACCAGCTAGCGGGAGGCGGGGAGAGACCCAGTACTTC	CASGPASGRRGETQYF
few	TRBV4-1	TRBJ2-7	-	TGCGCCAGCAGCCGCGGGGAAGGTTACGAGCAGTACTTC	CASSRGEGYEQYF
-	TRBV27	TRBJ1-1	-	TGTGCCAGCAGGCTAGGCCAGGTGTACACTGAAGCTTTCTTT	CASRLGQVYTEAFF
-	TRBV6-5	TRBJ2-7	TRBD1	TGTGCCAGCAGTTACTCCGGACAGGGGGCCTACGAGCAGTACTTC	CASSYSGQGAYEQYF
-	TRBV11-1	TRBJ2-3	TRBD2	TGTGCCAGCAGCTTATCGCGCGGGAGGGCCTTCACAGATACGCAGTATTTT	CASSLSRGRAFTDTQYF
-	TRBV5-1	TRBJ1-4	-	TGCGCCAGCAGCTTGGGGCATGGCTCTGAAAAACTGTTTTTT	CASSLGHGSEKLFF
-	TRBV5-1	TRBJ1-1	-	TGCGCCAGCAGCCACGGACAGAACACTGAAGCTTTCTTT	CASSHGQNTEAFF
-	TRBV5-5	TRBJ2-2	-	TGTGCCAGCAGCTTCACCCCAAGCCCGGGCACCGGGGAGCTGTTTTTT	CASSFTPSPGTGELFF
few	TRBV4-1	TRBJ1-3	-	TGCGCCAGCAGCCAAGATTCTGGGGGCTTTGGAAACACCATATATTTT	CASSQDSGGFGNTIYF
few	TRBV6-2/TRBV6-3	TRBJ1-5	TRBD1	TGTGCCAGCAGATTACAGGGGGCAGGCAATCAGCCCCAGCATTTT	CASRLQGAGNQPQHF
few	TRBV7-9	TRBJ2-7	-	TGTGCCAGCAGCTCCCCCAAGGGGTCGCTTTCCTACGAGCAGTACTTC	CASSSPKGSLSYEQYF
-	TRBV18	TRBJ1-1	TRBD1	TGTGCCAGCTCACAAACGACAGGGGTGGACACTGAAGCTTTCTTT	CASSQTTGVDTEAFF
-	TRBV20-1	TRBJ2-4	TRBD2	TGCAGTGCTAGGACTAGCGAAGGACTACTAGCCAAAAACATTCAGTACTTC	CSARTSEGLLAKNIQYF
many	TRBV7-9	TRBJ2-1	TRBD2	TGTGCCAGCAGCTTAGTTAGCGGGAACTACAATGAGCAGTTCTTC	CASSLVSGNYNEQFF
few	TRBV30	TRBJ2-2	-	TGTGCCTGGAGGCAGGAGGCTCGCGGCGGGGAGCTGTTTTTT	CAWRQEARGGELFF
few	TRBV7-3	TRBJ2-3	-	TGTGCCAGCAGCTTCTTCCCCAACACAGATACGCAGTATTTT	CASSFFPNTDTQYF
-	TRBV20-1	TRBJ1-5	-	TGCAGTGCCGAAGGTCCGGTCCGGAGTCAGCCCCAGCATTTT	CSAEGPVRSQPQHF
-	TRBV20-1	TRBJ2-4	-	TGCAGTGCTCCCTCCGGGGCAGGGGGGAACATTCAGTACTTC	CSAPSGAGGNIQYF
few	TRBV5-1	TRBJ2-1	-	TGCGCCAGCAGCTTGGAACGAAGGACTGAGCAGTTCTTC	CASSLERRTEQFF
few	TRBV7-6	TRBJ2-3	TRBD1	TGTGCCAGCAGCTTACGGACAGGACCGAGCACAGATACGCAGTATTTT	CASSLRTGPSTDTQYF
many	TRBV4-3	TRBJ2-1	-	TGCGCCAGCAGCCAGGATAGCTTATCTTACAATGAGCAGTTCTTC	CASSQDSLSYNEQFF
-	TRBV20-1	TRBJ2-1	TRBD1	TGCAGTGCGACACCACAGGGGGCGATACAGTTCTTC	CSATPQGAIQFF
few	TRBV7-2	TRBJ2-5	TRBD2	TGTGCCAGCAGCCGAGGTGGGGGGGGAGAGACCCAGTACTTC	CASSRGGGGETQYF
few	TRBV7-2	TRBJ2-5	TRBD2	TGTGCCAGCAGCTGGGGCGGGGGGAACCAAGAGACCCAGTACTTC	CASSWGGGNQETQYF
few	TRBV7-9	TRBJ2-5	-	TGTGCCAGCAGCTTAGTTCCCGCGGGGGCCCAAGAGACCCAGTACTTC	CASSLVPAGAQETQYF
-	TRBV4-1	TRBJ2-3	-	TGCGCCAGCAGGGGGGGAGATACGCAGTATTTT	CASRGGDTQYF
-	TRBV7-6	TRBJ2-5	-	TGTGCCAGCAGCTTAGGTAACGCAGGGGTCAAAGAGACCCAGTACTTC	CASSLGNAGVKETQYF
few	TRBV11-3	TRBJ2-5	TRBD1	TGTGCCAGCAGCTTAGCTGGCAGGGGGCGCGGAGAGACCCAGTACTTC	CASSLAGRGRGETQYF
-	TRBV10-3	TRBJ2-1	-	TGTGCCATCAGTGGCGGACTGGGAGCGGTGCAGTTCTTC	CAISGGLGAVQFF
few	TRBV6-5	TRBJ2-1	TRBD1	TGTGCCAGCAGTTATAACAGGGGCAGGTACAATGAGCAGTTCTTC	CASSYNRGRYNEQFF
-	TRBV3-1	TRBJ2-7	-	TGTGCCAGCAGCCAAGATTCGGGCAGGCCGCCGTACTTC	CASSQDSGRPPYF
-	TRBV3-1	TRBJ2-3	-	TGTGCCAGCAGCCAAGATCGCCTAGGGGAGAGTGGTTGGGATACGCAGTATTTT	CASSQDRLGESGWDTQYF
-	TRBV7-6	TRBJ2-7	-	TGTGCCAGCAGCTTGAACAGGGACCACGAGCAGTACTTC	CASSLNRDHEQYF
few	TRBV7-8	TRBJ2-3	TRBD2	TGTGCCAGCAGCCTAGGGACTAGCGGGAGGATGGGCACAGATACGCAGTATTTT	CASSLGTSGRMGTDTQYF
many	TRBV5-1	TRBJ2-1	TRBD2	TGCGCCAGCAGCTTCCTAGCGGGGGACAATGAGCAGTTCTTC	CASSFLAGDNEQFF
few	TRBV24-1	TRBJ2-3	TRBD1	TGTGCCACCGCACGACAGGGGACTAGCACAGATACGCAGTATTTT	CATARQGTSTDTQYF
-	TRBV7-9	TRBJ2-7	TRBD2	TGTGCCAGCAGCTTAGTCGCTAGCGGGAACGAGCAGTACTTC	CASSLVASGNEQYF
-	TRBV7-2	TRBJ2-3	TRBD2	TGTGCCAGCAGCCGACTAGCGGGAGAGGCAGATACGCAGTATTTT	CASSRLAGEADTQYF
-	TRBV20-1	TRBJ2-3	-	TGCAGTGCTAGGACCCGGGGGGCCCTCCCAGATACGCAGTATTTT	CSARTRGALPDTQYF
few	TRBV6-5	TRBJ1-4	-	TGTGCCAGCAGTGTTTCTGGGGTGGAGGATGAAAAACTGTTTTTT	CASSVSGVEDEKLFF